This TCR beta chain is from a study of beta chain features in type 1 diabetes. In the study overall: All samples combined gave 90 million to 130 million sorted cells for examination.

Each donor gave one heparinised blood draw averaging approximately 100 mL. Purity (above 95%) was reached by all sorted populations. Expressed TCRB transcripts were sequenced after all isolated RNA was converted to cDNA. Using immunoSEQ multiplex PCR, the repertoire was profiled, and TCRdb retains in-frame clones only, with some absent. The table has about 140,000 clones, 6.9% seen once. This CDR3 region has 15 residues. Germline V gene lookup returns CDR1 KGHSH and CDR2 LQKENI. Trimming at V came to 8 bases and at J to 2 bases, leaving 9 bases not matched to a gene. This clone was seen more than once but under ten times.

Sequencing input: central memory CD4+ T cells from blood. This clonotype was sampled from a woman in her twenties or thirties in good health. The chain combines TRBV18 with TRBJ2-7, with 10 bases matching TRBD2. CDR3 residues: CASQVSSGSPYEQYF. The CDR3 nucleotides are TGTGCCAGCCAAGTATCTAGCGGGAGTCCCTACGAGCAGTACTTC.